Listed below are T cell receptor beta chains from one sample, sequenced in a study of T cells in Graves' hyperthyroidism and ophthalmopathy. TCRdb itself ran the multiplex PCR reads through MiXCR, one entry per CDR3 protein. This sample has roughly 380,000 distinct CDR3 sequences, with roughly 15% found just once. The sequencing input was blood. All receptors come from a woman under 30 with Graves' hyperthyroidism. Each CDR3 is given with its conserved first and last residue. A D gene is named only where the DNA matches it firmly. Only some rows state a clone size, as once, few, many or a class for expanded clones.

d_gene	v_gene	abundance	j_gene	CDR3aa	CDR3nt
-	TRBV2	many	TRBJ1-5	CASKGRSNQPQHF	TGTGCCAGCAAAGGCCGTAGCAATCAGCCCCAGCATTTT
-	TRBV11-2	many	TRBJ2-5	CASSGGEGETQYF	TGTGCCAGCAGCGGGGGAGAAGGAGAGACCCAGTACTTC
TRBD1	TRBV6-4	many	TRBJ2-1	CASSGGQDMNNEQFF	TGTGCCAGCAGTGGGGGACAGGATATGAACAATGAGCAGTTCTTC
-	TRBV28	few	TRBJ2-1	CASSNPPVSYNEQFF	TGTGCCAGCAGTAATCCTCCAGTATCCTACAATGAGCAGTTCTTC
TRBD1	TRBV20-1	-	TRBJ2-7	CSARARGQGDREQYF	TGCAGTGCTAGAGCCAGGGGGCAAGGGGATAGGGAGCAGTACTTC
TRBD1	TRBV3-1	many	TRBJ2-7	CASSHPDRGWYEQYF	TGTGCCAGCAGCCATCCGGACAGGGGGTGGTACGAGCAGTACTTC
TRBD2	TRBV10-3	many	TRBJ2-2	CAISDLTSGRPGELFF	TGTGCCATCAGTGACCTGACTAGCGGGAGGCCCGGGGAGCTGTTTTTT
-	TRBV3-1	many	TRBJ1-2	CASSRDGINYGYTF	TGTGCCAGCAGCCGGGACGGAATTAACTATGGCTACACCTTC
TRBD2	TRBV5-5	-	TRBJ2-1	CASSLSGGEYNEQFF	TGTGCCAGCAGCTTGTCGGGGGGGGAATACAATGAGCAGTTCTTC
-	TRBV12-3/TRBV12-4	many	TRBJ1-1	CASSLDGGHTEAFF	TGTGCCAGCAGTTTAGACGGGGGCCACACTGAAGCTTTCTTT
TRBD2	TRBV6-2/TRBV6-3	many	TRBJ2-7	CASSPGTSAYEQYF	TGTGCCAGCAGTCCCGGGACTAGCGCCTACGAGCAGTACTTC
-	TRBV30	many	TRBJ1-5	CAWSAVSGPQPQHF	TGTGCCTGGAGTGCGGTATCAGGGCCACAGCCCCAGCATTTT
-	TRBV7-8	-	TRBJ1-6	CASSLKADRYNSPLHF	TGTGCCAGCAGCTTAAAGGCAGATCGCTATAATTCACCCCTCCACTTT
TRBD1	TRBV20-1	-	TRBJ2-7	CSAGTDDYEQYF	TGCAGTGCTGGGACAGATGACTACGAGCAGTACTTC
-	TRBV29-1	-	TRBJ1-1	CSVEQGYNTEAFF	TGCAGCGTTGAACAGGGGTATAACACTGAAGCTTTCTTT
TRBD1	TRBV7-2	many	TRBJ2-1	CASSLAQTTGAQFF	TGTGCCAGCAGCTTGGCGCAAACCACAGGGGCGCAGTTCTTC
TRBD2	TRBV5-1	few	TRBJ2-1	CASSSGHSGGNEQFF	TGCGCCAGCAGCTCCGGACATTCGGGGGGGAATGAGCAGTTCTTC
-	TRBV7-9	many	TRBJ2-1	CASSLISELSEQFF	TGTGCCAGCAGCTTAATCTCGGAGTTAAGTGAGCAGTTCTTC
-	TRBV6-1	many	TRBJ1-1	CASSKIVNTEAFF	TGTGCCAGCAGTAAAATAGTTAACACTGAAGCTTTCTTT
-	TRBV5-4	-	TRBJ1-2	CASSLFGVRNGYTF	TGTGCCAGCAGCTTGTTCGGGGTTAGGAATGGCTACACCTTC
TRBD2	TRBV30	many	TRBJ2-1	CAWSASTSGRVF	TGTGCCTGGAGTGCCTCGACTAGCGGGAGAGTCTTC
TRBD1	TRBV12-5	many	TRBJ1-2	CASGFSGQGYGYTF	TGTGCTAGTGGTTTCTCGGGACAGGGCTATGGCTACACCTTC
-	TRBV28	many	TRBJ1-2	CASSLSYGYTF	TGTGCCAGCAGTTTATCCTATGGCTACACCTTC
TRBD2	TRBV2	once	TRBJ2-1	CASSEAGVAYNEQFF	TGTGCCAGCAGTGAGGCGGGAGTGGCCTACAATGAGCAGTTCTTC
-	TRBV30	many	TRBJ2-7	CAWSVGRSYEQYF	TGTGCCTGGAGTGTTGGGCGGTCCTACGAGCAGTACTTC
-	TRBV6-1	-	TRBJ2-3	CASSDGGADTQYF	TGTGCCAGCAGTGACGGGGGAGCAGATACGCAGTATTTT
TRBD2	TRBV7-8	-	TRBJ2-5	CASSLALMPGLAGARETQYF	TGTGCCAGCAGCTTAGCGCTAATGCCCGGACTAGCGGGAGCTCGGGAGACCCAGTACTTC
-	TRBV20-1	many	TRBJ1-2	CSARSGRHGYTF	TGCAGTGCTAGGTCAGGGAGACATGGCTACACCTTC
TRBD2	TRBV20-1	many	TRBJ2-1	CSASGLAEANEQFF	TGCAGTGCTAGTGGGCTAGCGGAAGCCAATGAGCAGTTCTTC
-	TRBV9	-	TRBJ2-5	CASSVLGRGQETQYF	TGTGCCAGCAGCGTGCTCGGCCGGGGGCAAGAGACCCAGTACTTC
TRBD1	TRBV6-1	-	TRBJ1-5	CASSTGQFRQPQHF	TGTGCCAGCAGTACGGGACAGTTCCGACAGCCCCAGCATTTT
-	TRBV7-9	many	TRBJ2-2	CATSISRGHGELFF	TGTGCCACCTCGATATCGCGGGGCCACGGGGAGCTGTTTTTT
-	TRBV7-8	few	TRBJ2-5	CASSPGDSRETQYF	TGTGCCAGCAGCCCGGGGGATAGCCGAGAGACCCAGTACTTC
-	TRBV12-3/TRBV12-4	many	TRBJ1-2	CASSLGVTGGYTF	TGTGCCAGCAGTTTGGGGGTAACGGGTGGCTACACCTTC
TRBD1	TRBV28	many	TRBJ1-5	CASTGTVSNQPQHF	TGTGCCAGCACAGGGACAGTTAGCAATCAGCCCCAGCATTTT
TRBD2	TRBV20-1	-	TRBJ2-2	CSARLWTSGANTGELFF	TGCAGTGCTAGATTGTGGACTAGCGGAGCGAACACCGGGGAGCTGTTTTTT
-	TRBV28	many	TRBJ1-1	CASPPPWNTEAFF	TGTGCCAGCCCGCCCCCTTGGAACACTGAAGCTTTCTTT
-	TRBV3-1	many	TRBJ2-1	CASSQGAAYNEQFF	TGTGCCAGCAGCCAAGGGGCAGCATACAATGAGCAGTTCTTC
TRBD2	TRBV19	few	TRBJ2-1	CASKPGLAPYNEQFF	TGTGCCAGTAAACCGGGACTAGCGCCATACAATGAGCAGTTCTTC
-	TRBV4-1	many	TRBJ2-5	CASSQDSWAKETQYF	TGCGCCAGCAGCCAAGATAGTTGGGCTAAAGAGACCCAGTACTTC
TRBD1	TRBV7-9	-	TRBJ2-1	CASSRGDRDNEQFF	TGTGCCAGCAGCCGGGGGGACAGGGACAATGAGCAGTTCTTC
-	TRBV19	-	TRBJ2-2	CASSIVARGGVGELFF	TGTGCCAGTAGTATTGTGGCTAGGGGTGGTGTCGGGGAGCTGTTTTTT
-	TRBV4-1	few	TRBJ2-7	CASSPANTYEQYF	TGCGCCAGCAGCCCGGCGAATACCTACGAGCAGTACTTC
-	TRBV28	many	TRBJ1-4	CASSPSSFRAVNEKLFF	TGTGCCAGCAGTCCCAGTAGTTTCCGGGCCGTAAATGAAAAACTGTTTTTT
TRBD1	TRBV28	many	TRBJ2-1	CASSLWEGQGNNEQFF	TGTGCCAGCAGTTTATGGGAGGGACAGGGGAATAATGAGCAGTTCTTC
-	TRBV7-2	many	TRBJ2-7	CASSLEGVLSYEQYF	TGTGCCAGCAGCTTAGAGGGCGTTCTCTCCTACGAGCAGTACTTC
-	TRBV28	few	TRBJ2-1	CASRTAGPHNEQFF	TGTGCCAGCAGGACAGCGGGCCCCCACAATGAGCAGTTCTTC
-	TRBV19	few	TRBJ1-1	CASSGLQNTEAFF	TGTGCCAGTAGTGGATTACAGAACACTGAAGCTTTCTTT
-	TRBV28	many	TRBJ1-2	CASSFSMDLQDNYGYTF	TGTGCCAGCAGTTTTTCCATGGACCTCCAAGATAACTATGGCTACACCTTC
-	TRBV30	-	TRBJ2-5	CAWSAGSEETQYF	TGTGCCTGGAGTGCGGGGAGCGAAGAGACCCAGTACTTC
TRBD2	TRBV9	-	TRBJ2-1	CASSVASGDEQFF	TGTGCCAGCAGCGTCGCTAGCGGGGATGAGCAGTTCTTC
-	TRBV28	-	TRBJ2-5	CASRTSRGRETQYF	TGTGCCAGCAGAACCTCCCGGGGACGAGAGACCCAGTACTTC